One TCR beta chain is described in this entry. In germline, CDR1 is LGHNA, CDR2 YNFKEQ. This CDR3 spans 17 amino acids. V was pared by 2 bases and J by 3 bases, with 7 bases of the junction left unmatched. TCRdb's copy holds only in-frame clones and misses some; the assay was immunoSEQ multiplex PCR. The sample has some 150,000 clones, 88% seen once; the top ten hold approximately 2.4%. This record belongs to a study of blood T cell repertoires in COVID-19. Study overall: Collection of acute and convalescent COVID-19 samples took place in the United States, Italy and Spain. Sample material is recorded as cDNA or gDNA derived from T cells, B-cell-depleted T cells, or PBMCs.

This chain links TRBV4-2 with TRBJ2-2; the match to TRBD2 covers 9 bases. This receptor was obtained from a human donor in a cohort sampled during active COVID-19. The sequenced material came from peripheral blood. CDR3 amino acids: CASSQLLLAGDTGELFF. The CDR3 DNA reads TGTGCCAGCAGCCAACTTTTACTAGCGGGCGACACCGGGGAGCTGTTTTTT.